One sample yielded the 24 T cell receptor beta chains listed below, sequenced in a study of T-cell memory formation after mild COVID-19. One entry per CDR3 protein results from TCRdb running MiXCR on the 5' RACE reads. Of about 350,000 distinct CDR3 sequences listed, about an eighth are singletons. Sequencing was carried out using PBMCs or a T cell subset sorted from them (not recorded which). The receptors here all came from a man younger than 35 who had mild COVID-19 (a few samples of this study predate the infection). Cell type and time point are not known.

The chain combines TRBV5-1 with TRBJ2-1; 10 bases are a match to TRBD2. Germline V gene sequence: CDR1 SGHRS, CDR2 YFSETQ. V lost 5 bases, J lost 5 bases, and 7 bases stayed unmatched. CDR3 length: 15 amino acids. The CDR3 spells CASRKGLAGDNEQFF. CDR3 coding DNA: TGCGCCAGCAGGAAAGGCCTAGCGGGGGACAATGAGCAGTTCTTC.

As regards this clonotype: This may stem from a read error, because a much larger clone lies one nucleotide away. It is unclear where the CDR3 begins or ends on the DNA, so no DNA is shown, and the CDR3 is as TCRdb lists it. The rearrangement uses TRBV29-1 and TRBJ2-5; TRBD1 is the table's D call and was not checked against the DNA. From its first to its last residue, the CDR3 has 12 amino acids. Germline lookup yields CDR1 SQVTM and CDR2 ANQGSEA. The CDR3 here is CSVAPGAETKYF.

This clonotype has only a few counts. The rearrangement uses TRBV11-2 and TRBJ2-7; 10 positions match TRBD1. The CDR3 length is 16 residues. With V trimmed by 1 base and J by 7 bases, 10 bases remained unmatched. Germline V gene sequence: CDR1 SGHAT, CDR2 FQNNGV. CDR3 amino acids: CASSLGGTGDLREQYF. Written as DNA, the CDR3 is TGTGCCAGCAGCTTAGGCGGGACAGGGGATTTGAGAGAGCAGTACTTC.

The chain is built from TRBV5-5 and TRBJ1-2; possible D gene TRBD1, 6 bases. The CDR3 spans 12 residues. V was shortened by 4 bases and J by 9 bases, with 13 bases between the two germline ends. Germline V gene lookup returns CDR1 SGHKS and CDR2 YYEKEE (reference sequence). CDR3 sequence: CASSPYRDRYTF. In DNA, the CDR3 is TGTGCCAGCAGCCCGTACAGGGACCGCTACACCTTC.

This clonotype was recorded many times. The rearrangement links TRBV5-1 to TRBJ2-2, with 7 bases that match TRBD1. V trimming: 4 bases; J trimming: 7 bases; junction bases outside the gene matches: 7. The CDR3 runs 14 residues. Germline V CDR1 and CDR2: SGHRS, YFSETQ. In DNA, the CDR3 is TGCGCCAGCAGCACCGACAGGGAGCACGGGGAGCTGTTTTTT. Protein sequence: CASSTDREHGELFF.

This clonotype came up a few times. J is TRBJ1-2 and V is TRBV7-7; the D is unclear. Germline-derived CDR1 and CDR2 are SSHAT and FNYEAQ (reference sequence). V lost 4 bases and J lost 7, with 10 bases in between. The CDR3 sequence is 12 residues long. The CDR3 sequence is CASSWRWTGYTF. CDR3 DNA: TGTGCCAGCAGCTGGCGTTGGACTGGCTACACCTTC.

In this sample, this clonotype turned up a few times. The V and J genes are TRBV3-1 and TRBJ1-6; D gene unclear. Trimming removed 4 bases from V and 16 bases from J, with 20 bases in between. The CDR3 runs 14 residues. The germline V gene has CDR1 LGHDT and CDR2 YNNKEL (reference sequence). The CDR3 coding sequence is TGTGCCAGCAGCCGAACCATTAACCCGACGCGGCTCCACTTT. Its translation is CASSRTINPTRLHF.

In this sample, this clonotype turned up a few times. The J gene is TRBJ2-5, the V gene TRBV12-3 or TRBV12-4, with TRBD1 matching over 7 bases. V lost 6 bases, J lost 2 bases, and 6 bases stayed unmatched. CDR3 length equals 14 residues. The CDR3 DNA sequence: TGTGCCAGCAGATTCTCAGGGGGACAAGAGACCCAGTACTTC. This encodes CASRFSGGQETQYF.

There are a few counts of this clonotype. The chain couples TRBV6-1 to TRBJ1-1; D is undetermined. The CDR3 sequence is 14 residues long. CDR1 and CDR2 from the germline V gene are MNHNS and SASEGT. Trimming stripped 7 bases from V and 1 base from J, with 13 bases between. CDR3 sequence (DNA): TGTGCCAGCAATCGAAGCCCGAGGAACACTGAAGCTTTCTTT. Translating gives CASNRSPRNTEAFF.

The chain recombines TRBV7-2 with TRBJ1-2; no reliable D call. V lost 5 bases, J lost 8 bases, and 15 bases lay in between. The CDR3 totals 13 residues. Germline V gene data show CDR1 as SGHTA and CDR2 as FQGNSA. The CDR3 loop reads CASSPGQFKGYTF. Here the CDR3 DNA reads TGTGCCAGCAGCCCCGGGCAGTTCAAGGGCTACACCTTC.

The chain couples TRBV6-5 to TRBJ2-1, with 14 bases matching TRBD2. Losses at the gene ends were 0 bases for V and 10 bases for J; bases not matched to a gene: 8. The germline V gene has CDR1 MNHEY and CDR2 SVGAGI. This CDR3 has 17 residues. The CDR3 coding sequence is TGTGCCAGCAGTTACTCGGGGACTAGCGGGGGTTGGGGAGAGCAGTTCTTC. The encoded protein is CASSYSGTSGGWGEQFF.

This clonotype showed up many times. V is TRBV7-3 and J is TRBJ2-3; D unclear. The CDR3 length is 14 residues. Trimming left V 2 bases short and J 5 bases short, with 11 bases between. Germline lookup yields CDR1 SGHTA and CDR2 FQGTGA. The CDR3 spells CASSLGPVGDTQYF. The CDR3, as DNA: TGTGCCAGCAGCTTAGGGCCCGTCGGAGATACGCAGTATTTT.

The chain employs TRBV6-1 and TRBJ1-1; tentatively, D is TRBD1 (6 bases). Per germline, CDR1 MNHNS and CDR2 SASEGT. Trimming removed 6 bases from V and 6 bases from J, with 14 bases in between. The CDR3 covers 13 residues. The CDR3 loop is CASRTGPGAEAFF. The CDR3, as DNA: TGTGCCAGCAGGACAGGACCAGGGGCTGAAGCTTTCTTT.

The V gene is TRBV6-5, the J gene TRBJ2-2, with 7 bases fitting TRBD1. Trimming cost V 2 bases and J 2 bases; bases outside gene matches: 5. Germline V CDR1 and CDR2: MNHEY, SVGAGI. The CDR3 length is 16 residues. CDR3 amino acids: CASSYGTEYNTGELFF. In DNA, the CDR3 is TGTGCCAGCAGTTACGGGACAGAGTACAACACCGGGGAGCTGTTTTTT.

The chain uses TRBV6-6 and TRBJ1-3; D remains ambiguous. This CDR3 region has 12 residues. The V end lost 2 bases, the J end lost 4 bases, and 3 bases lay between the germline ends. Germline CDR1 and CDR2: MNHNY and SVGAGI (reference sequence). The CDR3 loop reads CASSYQGNTIYF. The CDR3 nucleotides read TGTGCCAGCAGTTACCAAGGAAACACCATATATTTT.

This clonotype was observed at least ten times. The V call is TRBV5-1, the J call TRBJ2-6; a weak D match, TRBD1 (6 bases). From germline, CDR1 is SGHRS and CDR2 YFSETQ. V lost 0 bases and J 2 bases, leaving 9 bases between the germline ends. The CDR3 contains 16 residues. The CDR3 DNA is TGCGCCAGCAGCTTGGCCCAGGGGACTGGGGCCAACGTCCTGACTTTC. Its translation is CASSLAQGTGANVLTF.

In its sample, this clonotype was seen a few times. The CDR3 DNA sequence: TGCAGTGCTAGTGAAAGGTTAGAGTACCGAGATACGCAGTATTTT. This gives the protein CSASERLEYRDTQYF. This sequence joins TRBV20-1 and TRBJ2-3; no clear D. The germline V gene encodes CDR1 DFQATT and CDR2 SNEGSKA (reference sequence). The CDR3 covers 15 residues. The germline V and J ends were trimmed by 3 bases and 5 bases, with 18 bases remaining between them.

The CDR3 nucleotides are TGTGCCAGCAGCCCTAGGACTCGGGAGCTGTTTTTT. It yields the protein CASSPRTRELFF. V and J are TRBV7-9 and TRBJ2-2; a weak D match, TRBD2 (5 bases). V shed 5 bases and J shed 9 bases, with 10 bases lying between them. The germline V gene encodes CDR1 SEHNR and CDR2 FQNEAQ (reference sequence). This CDR3 has 12 amino acids.

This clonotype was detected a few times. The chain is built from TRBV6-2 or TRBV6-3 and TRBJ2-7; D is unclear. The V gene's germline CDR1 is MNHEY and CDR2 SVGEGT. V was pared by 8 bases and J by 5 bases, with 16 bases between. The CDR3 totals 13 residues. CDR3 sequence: CASADDLPHEQYV. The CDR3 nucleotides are TGTGCCAGCGCGGACGACCTTCCCCACGAGCAGTACGTC.

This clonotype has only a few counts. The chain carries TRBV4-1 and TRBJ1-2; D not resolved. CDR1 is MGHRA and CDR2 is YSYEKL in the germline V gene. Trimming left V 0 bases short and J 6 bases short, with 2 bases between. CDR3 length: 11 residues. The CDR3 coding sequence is TGCGCCAGCAGCCAAGATAATGGCTACACCTTC. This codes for CASSQDNGYTF.

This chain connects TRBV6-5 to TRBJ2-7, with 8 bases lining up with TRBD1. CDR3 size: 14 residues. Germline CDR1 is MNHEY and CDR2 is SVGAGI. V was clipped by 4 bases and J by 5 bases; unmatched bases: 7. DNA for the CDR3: TGTGCCAGCAGTTCACGGACAGGGAGCAACGAGCAGTACTTC. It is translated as CASSSRTGSNEQYF.

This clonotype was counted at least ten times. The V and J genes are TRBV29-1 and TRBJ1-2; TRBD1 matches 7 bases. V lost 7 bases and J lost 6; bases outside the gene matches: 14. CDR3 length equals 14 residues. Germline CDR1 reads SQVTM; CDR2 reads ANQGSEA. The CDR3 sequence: CSGGEGGHTDGYTF. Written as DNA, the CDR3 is TGCAGCGGGGGAGAAGGGGGCCATACGGATGGCTACACCTTC.

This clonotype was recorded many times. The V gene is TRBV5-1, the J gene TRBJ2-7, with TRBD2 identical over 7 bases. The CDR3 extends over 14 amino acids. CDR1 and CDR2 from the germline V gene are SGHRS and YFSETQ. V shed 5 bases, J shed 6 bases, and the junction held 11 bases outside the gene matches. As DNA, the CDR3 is TGCGCCAGCAGGCCTCGGGGGGATCCAGGCGAGCAGTACTTC. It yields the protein CASRPRGDPGEQYF.

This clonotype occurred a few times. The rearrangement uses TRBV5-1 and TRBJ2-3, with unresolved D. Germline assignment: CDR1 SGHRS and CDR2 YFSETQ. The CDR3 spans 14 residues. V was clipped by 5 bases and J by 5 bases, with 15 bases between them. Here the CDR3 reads CASRPLVMGDTQYF. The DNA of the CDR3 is TGCGCCAGCAGGCCCCTGGTTATGGGAGATACGCAGTATTTT.